This TCR beta chain was identified during a study of blood T cell repertoires in COVID-19. Assay: immunoSEQ multiplex PCR; the TCRdb copy retains only in-frame clones and omits some. The table records a few hundred thousand clones, roughly 90% of them present only once. Sequencing used peripheral blood. The origin of this receptor is a woman aged 45-65 years with active or convalescent COVID-19.

The chain's CDR3 is CASSLTAGHTGELFF. CDR3 nucleotides: TGTGCCAGCAGCTTAACAGCGGGACACACCGGGGAGCTGTTTTTT. This chain connects TRBV7-2 to TRBJ2-2, with 7 bases that match TRBD2. The CDR3 has 15 residues. CDR1 is SGHTA, CDR2 FQGNSA, per germline. J lost 3 bases, V lost 2 bases, and 3 bases had no gene match.